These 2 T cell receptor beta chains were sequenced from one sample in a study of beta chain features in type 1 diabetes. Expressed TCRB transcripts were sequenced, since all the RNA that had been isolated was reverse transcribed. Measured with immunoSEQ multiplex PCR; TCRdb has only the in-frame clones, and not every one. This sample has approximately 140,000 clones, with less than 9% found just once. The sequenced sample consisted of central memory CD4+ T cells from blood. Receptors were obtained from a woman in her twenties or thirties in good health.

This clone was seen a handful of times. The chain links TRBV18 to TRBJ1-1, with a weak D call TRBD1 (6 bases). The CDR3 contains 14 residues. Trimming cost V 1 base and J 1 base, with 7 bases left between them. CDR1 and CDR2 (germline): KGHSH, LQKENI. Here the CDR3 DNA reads TGTGCCAGCTCACCACGGGACACGAACACTGAAGCTTTCTTT. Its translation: CASSPRDTNTEAFF.

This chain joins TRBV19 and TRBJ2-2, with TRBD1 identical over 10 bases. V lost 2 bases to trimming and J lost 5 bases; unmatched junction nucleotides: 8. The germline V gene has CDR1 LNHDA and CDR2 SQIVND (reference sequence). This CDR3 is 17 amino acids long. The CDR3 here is CASSIPGTGAGTGELFF. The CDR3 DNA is TGTGCCAGTAGTATACCAGGGACAGGGGCGGGAACCGGGGAGCTGTTTTTT.